This TCR beta chain was captured by sequencing in a study of monozygotic twins with inflammatory bowel disease. The CDR3 runs to 16 residues. Per the germline V gene, CDR1 is LGHDT and CDR2 is YNNKEL (reference sequence). TCRdb reprocessed the 5' RACE reads and stores each CDR3 protein as one record, lacking DNA. Its table lists approximately 420,000 distinct CDR3 sequences. The chain recombines TRBV3-1 with TRBJ2-3; there is no DNA to check the TCRdb D call of TRBD2. The sample comprised blood. The clonotype originates from a human donor with ulcerative colitis or Crohn's disease, or a healthy co-twin of an affected twin (not recorded which). The CDR3 loop reads CASRGRSSGSWDTQYF.